A single sample gave rise to the 4 T cell receptor beta chains below, sequenced in a study of blood T cell repertoires in COVID-19. This table comes from immunoSEQ multiplex PCR, and its TCRdb copy is limited to in-frame clones, with some not included. Of about 470,000 clones listed, about 90% are singletons. Material: PBMCs or T cells enriched from blood (not recorded which). These receptors were taken from a woman aged 18 to 35 who had recovered from COVID-19.

V is TRBV2 and J is TRBJ1-6, with a weak D call TRBD1 (5 bases). The V and J ends lost 8 bases and 6 bases respectively, with 8 bases between them. The CDR3 length is 12 residues. Germline values: CDR1 SNHLY, CDR2 FYNNEI. Here the CDR3 reads CASGTVNSPLHF. The CDR3 bases are TGTGCCAGCGGGACTGTTAATTCACCCCTCCACTTT.

This chain uses TRBV5-1 with TRBJ2-3; TRBD2 matches 8 bases. Germline V gene lookup returns CDR1 SGHRS and CDR2 YFSETQ. The V segment lost 3 bases and the J segment 4 bases; nucleotides outside the gene matches: 10. The CDR3 is 16 residues long. The CDR3 loop is CASSSGTSFLADTQYF. CDR3 nucleotide sequence: TGCGCCAGCAGCTCCGGGACTAGTTTCTTAGCAGATACGCAGTATTTT.

The chain recombines TRBV19 with TRBJ1-1; D gene uncertain. The CDR3 extends over 12 amino acids. Trimming removed 3 bases from V and 10 bases from J, with 12 bases in between. Germline CDR1 is LNHDA and CDR2 is SQIVND (reference sequence). The CDR3 DNA sequence: TGTGCCAGTAGTATTGGGGAGGGCAGAGCTTTCTTT. It translates to CASSIGEGRAFF.

This clone was detected ten times or more. V usage is TRBV5-4 and J usage is TRBJ1-4; TRBD1 matches 8 bases. V lost 2 bases to trimming and J lost 10 bases; unmatched junction nucleotides: 4. CDR3 length equals 13 residues. The germline gives CDR1 SGHNT, CDR2 YYREEE (reference sequence). The CDR3 region is CASSLDRGPKLFF. The CDR3 region has the DNA TGTGCCAGCAGCTTAGACAGGGGACCAAAACTGTTTTTT.